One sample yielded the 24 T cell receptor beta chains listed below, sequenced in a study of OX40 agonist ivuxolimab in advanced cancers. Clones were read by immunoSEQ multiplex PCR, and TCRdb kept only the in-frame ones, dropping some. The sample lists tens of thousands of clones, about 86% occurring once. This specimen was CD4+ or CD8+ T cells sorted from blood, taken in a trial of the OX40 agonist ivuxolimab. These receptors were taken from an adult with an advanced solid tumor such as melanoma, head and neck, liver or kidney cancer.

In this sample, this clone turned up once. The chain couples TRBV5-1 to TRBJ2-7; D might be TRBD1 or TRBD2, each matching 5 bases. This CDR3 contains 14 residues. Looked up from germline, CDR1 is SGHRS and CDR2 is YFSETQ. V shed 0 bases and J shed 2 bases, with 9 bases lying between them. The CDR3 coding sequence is TGCGCCAGCAGCTTGGCGGGGACGGCCTACGAGCAGTACTTC. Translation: CASSLAGTAYEQYF.

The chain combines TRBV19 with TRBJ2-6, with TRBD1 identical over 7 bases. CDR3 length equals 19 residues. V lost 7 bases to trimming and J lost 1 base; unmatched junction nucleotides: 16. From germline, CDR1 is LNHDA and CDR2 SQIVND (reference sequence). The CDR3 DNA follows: TGTGCCAGTATGGGGTTGCCGGCAGGGGGTAGGTCTGGGGCCAACGTCCTGACTTTC. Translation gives CASMGLPAGGRSGANVLTF.

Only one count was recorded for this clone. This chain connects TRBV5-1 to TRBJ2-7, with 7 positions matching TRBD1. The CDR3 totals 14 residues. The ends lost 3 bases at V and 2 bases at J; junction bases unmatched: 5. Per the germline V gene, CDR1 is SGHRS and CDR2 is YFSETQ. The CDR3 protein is CASSSRQGPYEQYF. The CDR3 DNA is TGCGCCAGCAGCTCCCGACAGGGACCCTACGAGCAGTACTTC.

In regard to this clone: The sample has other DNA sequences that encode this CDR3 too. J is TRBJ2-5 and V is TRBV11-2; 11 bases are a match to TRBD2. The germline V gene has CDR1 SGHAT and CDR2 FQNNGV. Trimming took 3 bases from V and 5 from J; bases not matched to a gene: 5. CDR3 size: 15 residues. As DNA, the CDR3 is TGTGCCAGCAGCTTTAGCGGGGGGGCTCGTGAGACCCAGTACTTC. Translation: CASSFSGGARETQYF.

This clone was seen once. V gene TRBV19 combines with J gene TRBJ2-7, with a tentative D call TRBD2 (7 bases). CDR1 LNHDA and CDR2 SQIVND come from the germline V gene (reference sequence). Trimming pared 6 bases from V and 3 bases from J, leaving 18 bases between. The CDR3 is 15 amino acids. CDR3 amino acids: CASRVTGRANYEQYF. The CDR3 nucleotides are TGTGCCAGTAGGGTAACAGGGAGGGCCAACTACGAGCAGTACTTC.

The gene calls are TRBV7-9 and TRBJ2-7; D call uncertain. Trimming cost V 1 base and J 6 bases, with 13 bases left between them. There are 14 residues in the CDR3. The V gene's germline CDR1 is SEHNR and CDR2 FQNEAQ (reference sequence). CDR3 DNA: TGTGCCAGCAGCTTAGGCTTACAGACGACCGAGCAGTACTTC. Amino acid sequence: CASSLGLQTTEQYF.

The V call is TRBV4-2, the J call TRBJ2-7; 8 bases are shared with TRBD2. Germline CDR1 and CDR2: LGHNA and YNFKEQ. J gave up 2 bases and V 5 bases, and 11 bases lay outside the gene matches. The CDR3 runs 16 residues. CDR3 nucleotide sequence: TGTGCCAGCAGCTCTCAGCGGGGGTATGCGACCTACGAGCAGTACTTC. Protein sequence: CASSSQRGYATYEQYF.

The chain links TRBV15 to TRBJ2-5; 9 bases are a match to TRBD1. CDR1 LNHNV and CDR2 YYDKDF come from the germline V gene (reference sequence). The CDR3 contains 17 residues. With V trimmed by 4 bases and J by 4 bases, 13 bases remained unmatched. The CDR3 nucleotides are TGTGCCACCAGCATGGAAGACCGGGACAGGGAACGAGAGACCCAGTACTTC. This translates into CATSMEDRDRERETQYF.

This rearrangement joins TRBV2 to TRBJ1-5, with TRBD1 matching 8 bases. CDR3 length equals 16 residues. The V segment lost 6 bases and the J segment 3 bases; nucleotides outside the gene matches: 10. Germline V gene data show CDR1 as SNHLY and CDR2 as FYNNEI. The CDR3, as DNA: TGTGCCAGCAGGCTTCAGGGGGCAGGGCTCAATCAGCCCCAGCATTTT. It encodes CASRLQGAGLNQPQHF. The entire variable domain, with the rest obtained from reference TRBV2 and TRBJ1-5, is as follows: EPEVTQTPSHQVTQMGQEVILRCVPISNHLYFYWYRQILGQKVEFLVSFYNNEISEKSEIFDDQFSVERPDGSNFTLKIRSTKLEDSAMYFCASRLQGAGLNQPQHFGDGTRLSIL.

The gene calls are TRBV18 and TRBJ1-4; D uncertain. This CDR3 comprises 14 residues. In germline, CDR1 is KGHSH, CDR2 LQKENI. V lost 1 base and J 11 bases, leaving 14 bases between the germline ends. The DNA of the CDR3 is TGTGCCAGCTCACCACGCCGGGAAAGCAGGAAACTGTTTTTT. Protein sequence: CASSPRRESRKLFF.

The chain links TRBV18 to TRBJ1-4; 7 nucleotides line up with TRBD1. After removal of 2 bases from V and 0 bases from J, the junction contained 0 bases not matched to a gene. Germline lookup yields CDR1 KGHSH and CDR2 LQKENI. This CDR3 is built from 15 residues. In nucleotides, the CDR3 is TGTGCCAGCTCACCAGGACAGGCAACTAATGAAAAACTGTTTTTT. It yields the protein CASSPGQATNEKLFF.

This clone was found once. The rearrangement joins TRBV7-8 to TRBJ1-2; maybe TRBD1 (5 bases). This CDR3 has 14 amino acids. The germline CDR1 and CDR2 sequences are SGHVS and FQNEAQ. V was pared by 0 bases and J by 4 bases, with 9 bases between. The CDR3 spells CASSLATVTYGYTF. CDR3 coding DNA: TGTGCCAGCAGCTTAGCGACAGTTACCTATGGCTACACCTTC.

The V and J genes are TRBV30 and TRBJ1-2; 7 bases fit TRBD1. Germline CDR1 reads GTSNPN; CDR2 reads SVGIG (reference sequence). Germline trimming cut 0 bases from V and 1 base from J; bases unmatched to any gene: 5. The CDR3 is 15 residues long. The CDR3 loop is CAWSVQTGLNYGYTF. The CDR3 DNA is TGTGCCTGGAGTGTACAGACAGGGCTTAACTATGGCTACACCTTC.

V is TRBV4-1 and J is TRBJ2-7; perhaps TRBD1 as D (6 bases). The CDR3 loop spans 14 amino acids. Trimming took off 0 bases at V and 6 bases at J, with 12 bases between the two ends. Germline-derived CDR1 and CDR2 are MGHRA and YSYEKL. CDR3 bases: TGCGCCAGCAGCCAAGATAGAAACAGGGTCGAGCAGTACTTC. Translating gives CASSQDRNRVEQYF.

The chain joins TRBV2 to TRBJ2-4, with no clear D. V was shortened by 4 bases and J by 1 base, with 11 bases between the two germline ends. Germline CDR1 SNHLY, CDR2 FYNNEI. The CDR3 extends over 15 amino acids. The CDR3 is CASSVILGAKNIQYF. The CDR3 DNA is TGTGCCAGCAGTGTAATACTCGGGGCCAAAAACATTCAGTACTTC.

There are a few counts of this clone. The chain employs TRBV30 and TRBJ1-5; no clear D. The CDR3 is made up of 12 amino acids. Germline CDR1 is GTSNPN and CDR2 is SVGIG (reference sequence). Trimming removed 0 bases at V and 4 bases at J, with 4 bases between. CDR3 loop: CAWSVGNQPQHF. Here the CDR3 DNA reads TGTGCCTGGAGTGTCGGGAATCAGCCCCAGCATTTT. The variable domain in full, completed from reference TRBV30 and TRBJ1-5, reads SQTIHQWPATLVQPVGSPLSLECTVEGTSNPNLYWYRQAAGRGLQLLFYSVGIGQISSEVPQNLSASRPQDRQFILSSKKLLLSDSGFYLCAWSVGNQPQHFGDGTRLSIL.

The CDR3 DNA follows: TGTGCCAGCAGCTTAGCAGGCCCCACAGATACGCAGTATTTT. This encodes CASSLAGPTDTQYF. The V call is TRBV7-2, the J call TRBJ2-3, with D unresolved. V was trimmed by 0 bases and J by 2 bases, leaving 6 bases between them. The CDR3 has 14 amino acids. The germline CDR1 and CDR2 sequences are SGHTA and FQGNSA. Together with reference TRBV7-2 and TRBJ2-3, the CDR3 gives the full variable domain: GAGVSQSPSNKVTEKGKDVELRCDPISGHTALYWYRQSLGQGLEFLIYFQGNSAPDKSGLPSDRFSAERTGGSVSTLTIQRTQQEDSAVYLCASSLAGPTDTQYFGPGTRLTVL.

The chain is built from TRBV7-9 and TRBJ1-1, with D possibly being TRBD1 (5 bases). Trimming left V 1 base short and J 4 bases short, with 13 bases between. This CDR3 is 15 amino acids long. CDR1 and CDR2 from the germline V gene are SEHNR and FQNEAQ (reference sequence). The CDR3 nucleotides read TGTGCCAGCAGCTTAGGTGGTGGGGCTGGCACTGAAGCTTTCTTT. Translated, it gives CASSLGGGAGTEAFF.

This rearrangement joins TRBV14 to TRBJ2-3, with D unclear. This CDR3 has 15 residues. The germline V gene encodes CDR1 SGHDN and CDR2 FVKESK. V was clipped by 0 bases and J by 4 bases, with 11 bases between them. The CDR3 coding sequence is TGTGCCAGCAGCCAAGATAAGGGTGGCGCAGATACGCAGTATTTT. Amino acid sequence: CASSQDKGGADTQYF.

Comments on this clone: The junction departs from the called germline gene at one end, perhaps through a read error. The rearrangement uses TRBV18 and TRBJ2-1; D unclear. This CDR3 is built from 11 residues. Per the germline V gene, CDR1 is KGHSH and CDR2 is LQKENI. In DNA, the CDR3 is TGTGCCAGCTCTCCACACAATGAGCAGTTCTTC. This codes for CASSPHNEQFF.

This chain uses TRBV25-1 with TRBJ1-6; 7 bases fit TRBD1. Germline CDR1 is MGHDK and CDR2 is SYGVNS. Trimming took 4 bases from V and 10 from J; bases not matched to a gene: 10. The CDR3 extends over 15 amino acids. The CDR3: CASSGSTGSRSPLHF. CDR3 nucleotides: TGTGCCAGCAGTGGGTCGACAGGGAGTAGATCACCCCTCCACTTT.

The DNA for the CDR3 is TGTGCCAGCAGCCAAGATCGGTGGAATGAGCAGTTCTTC. It translates to CASSQDRWNEQFF. The V gene is TRBV14, the J gene TRBJ2-1; D gene ambiguous. Trimming left V 0 bases short and J 7 bases short, with 7 bases between. In germline, CDR1 is SGHDN, CDR2 FVKESK. The CDR3 is made up of 13 amino acids.

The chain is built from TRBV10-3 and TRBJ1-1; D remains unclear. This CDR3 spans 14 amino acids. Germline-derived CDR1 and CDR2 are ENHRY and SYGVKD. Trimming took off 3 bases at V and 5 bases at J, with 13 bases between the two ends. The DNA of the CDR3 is TGTGCCATCAGTGACGGTTCACCTCGGACTGAAGCTTTCTTT. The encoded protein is CAISDGSPRTEAFF.

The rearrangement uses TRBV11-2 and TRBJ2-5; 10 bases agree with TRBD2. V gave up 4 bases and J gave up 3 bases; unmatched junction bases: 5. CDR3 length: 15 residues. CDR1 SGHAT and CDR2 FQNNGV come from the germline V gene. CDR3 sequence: CASSSKRGGKETQYF. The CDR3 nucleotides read TGTGCCAGCAGCTCAAAGCGGGGGGGAAAAGAGACCCAGTACTTC. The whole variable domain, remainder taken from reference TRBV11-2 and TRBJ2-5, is EAGVAQSPRYKIIEKRQSVAFWCNPISGHATLYWYQQILGQGPKLLIQFQNNGVVDDSQLPKDRFSAERLKGVDSTLKIQPAKLEDSAVYLCASSSKRGGKETQYFGPGTRLLVL.